The 18 T cell receptor beta chains below all came from one sample that was sequenced in a study of blood T cell repertoires in COVID-19. Here immunoSEQ multiplex PCR was the method, and the copy in TCRdb shows in-frame clones only, minus some. This table holds about 260,000 clones, 70% to 90% found once. Sequencing was performed on peripheral blood. These receptors all come from a human donor in a cohort sampled during active COVID-19.

V gene TRBV7-6 combines with J gene TRBJ1-1; no reliable D call. V lost 0 bases and J lost 6, with 8 bases in between. There are 13 residues in the CDR3. Germline CDR1 reads SGHVS; CDR2 reads FNYEAQ. The CDR3 nucleotides are TGTGCCAGCAGCTTAGCTGATGCGCCTGAAGCTTTCTTT. It codes for CASSLADAPEAFF.

V and J are TRBV5-4 and TRBJ1-2; 7 bases fit TRBD1. Germline trimming cut 4 bases from V and 0 bases from J; bases unmatched to any gene: 6. The length of the CDR3 is 15 residues. Germline CDR1 and CDR2: SGHNT and YYREEE (reference sequence). The CDR3 sequence: CASSGGQRSNYGYTF. CDR3 sequence (DNA): TGTGCCAGCAGCGGGGGACAGCGGTCTAACTATGGCTACACCTTC.

This chain connects TRBV30 to TRBJ1-5; D is unclear. Trimming took 5 bases from V and 0 from J, leaving 14 bases between them. CDR1 is GTSNPN and CDR2 is SVGIG in the germline V gene (reference sequence). The CDR3 spans 15 residues. The CDR3 loop is CAWAPGYHSNQPQHF. For the CDR3, the DNA is TGTGCCTGGGCTCCGGGGTATCATAGCAATCAGCCCCAGCATTTT.

The genes are TRBV27 and TRBJ1-3; D not certain. Trimming removed 5 bases at V and 4 bases at J, with 18 bases between. CDR1 MNHEY and CDR2 SMNVEV come from the germline V gene (reference sequence). The CDR3 spans 16 residues. CDR3 residues: CASSPRFTSGGNTIYF. CDR3 sequence (DNA): TGTGCCAGCAGTCCCCGCTTTACATCAGGAGGAAACACCATATATTTT.

V gene TRBV29-1 combines with J gene TRBJ2-1, with 10 bases lining up with TRBD2. Germline V gene sequence: CDR1 SQVTM, CDR2 ANQGSEA. Trimming cost V 0 bases and J 9 bases; bases outside gene matches: 11. This CDR3 spans 16 amino acids. The CDR3 sequence is CSVEDRASGRVGEQFF. The CDR3 nucleotides are TGCAGCGTTGAAGATCGGGCTAGCGGGAGAGTCGGTGAGCAGTTCTTC.

The chain couples TRBV5-1 to TRBJ1-2; a possible D gene is TRBD1 (5 bases). CDR1 is SGHRS and CDR2 is YFSETQ in the germline V gene. Trimming took off 0 bases at V and 4 bases at J, with 13 bases between the two ends. This CDR3 is built from 15 residues. CDR3 DNA sequence: TGCGCCAGCAGCTTGGACGGGAGGGGCAGCTATGGCTACACCTTC. This translates into CASSLDGRGSYGYTF.

CDR3 residues: CASSPAGGTYEQYF. The CDR3 DNA reads as TGTGCCAGCAGCCCCGCCGGGGGAACCTACGAGCAGTACTTC. This chain links TRBV14 with TRBJ2-7; TRBD2 might be the D (6 bases). The germline V gene has CDR1 SGHDN and CDR2 FVKESK. This CDR3 contains 14 residues. Trimming stripped 4 bases from V and 2 bases from J, with 12 bases between. Full variable domain (outside the CDR3, taken from reference TRBV14 and TRBJ2-7): EAGVTQFPSHSVIEKGQTVTLRCDPISGHDNLYWYRRVMGKEIKFLLHFVKESKQDESGMPNNRFLAERTGGTYSTLKVQPAELEDSGVYFCASSPAGGTYEQYFGPGTRLTVT.

This chain connects TRBV20-1 to TRBJ1-2; 9 nucleotides line up with TRBD1. Looked up from germline, CDR1 is DFQATT and CDR2 is SNEGSKA (reference sequence). The CDR3 covers 11 residues. V shed 5 bases and J 7 bases; nucleotides not matched to a gene: 2. In nucleotides, the CDR3 is TGCAGTGCTGGGACAGGGAGTGGCTACACCTTC. It is translated as CSAGTGSGYTF.

The chain joins TRBV6-5 to TRBJ1-6; D uncertain. V lost 7 bases, J lost 0 bases, and 7 bases lay in between. Germline assignment: CDR1 MNHEY and CDR2 SVGAGI. This CDR3 has 14 residues. CDR3 sequence: CASTRDSYNSPLHF. The CDR3 nucleotides read TGTGCCAGCACCCGGGACTCCTATAATTCACCCCTCCACTTT.

V and J are TRBV6-1 and TRBJ2-1; D ambiguous. The CDR3 has 15 amino acids. The germline gives CDR1 MNHNS, CDR2 SASEGT. The V gene lost 0 bases and the J gene lost 9 bases, with 15 bases spanning the gap. Here the CDR3 DNA reads TGTGCCAGCAGTGAAGCTTGGAGCCCCGCCCCTGAGCAGTTCTTC. This translates into CASSEAWSPAPEQFF.

The chain recombines TRBV24-1 with TRBJ2-5, with TRBD2 matching over 10 bases. The germline V gene encodes CDR1 KGHDR and CDR2 SFDVKD. V lost 4 bases and J lost 4; bases outside the gene matches: 5. This CDR3 region has 15 residues. CDR3 loop: CATSDPRTSGETQYF. The CDR3 DNA reads as TGTGCCACCAGTGACCCCCGGACTAGCGGAGAGACCCAGTACTTC.

The gene calls are TRBV10-3 and TRBJ1-2; the match to TRBD1 covers 7 bases. CDR1 is ENHRY, CDR2 SYGVKD, per germline. V trimming: 5 bases; J trimming: 8 bases; junction bases outside the gene matches: 8. The CDR3 has 13 residues. CDR3 region: CAISRNTGDGYTF. CDR3 bases: TGTGCCATCAGTCGTAATACAGGGGACGGCTACACCTTC.

The chain couples TRBV6-1 to TRBJ2-7, with D perhaps TRBD2 (5 bases). Trimming cost V 2 bases and J 0 bases, with 11 bases left between them. The germline V gene encodes CDR1 MNHNS and CDR2 SASEGT. The CDR3 covers 15 residues. The DNA for the CDR3 is TGTGCCAGCAGTGAATGGACGGGGAGCTCCTACGAGCAGTACTTC. Translated: CASSEWTGSSYEQYF.

J is TRBJ1-1 and V is TRBV19; the D is unclear. CDR1 is LNHDA, CDR2 SQIVND, per germline (reference sequence). Trimming cost V 3 bases and J 6 bases, with 8 bases left between them. This CDR3 is built from 12 residues. CDR3 sequence: CASSIDGAEAFF. The CDR3 coding sequence is TGTGCCAGTAGTATTGATGGAGCTGAAGCTTTCTTT.

The chain employs TRBV24-1 and TRBJ2-1; 7 nucleotides line up with TRBD1. CDR1 is KGHDR, CDR2 SFDVKD, per germline. The junction had 6 bases not matched to a gene; V was cut back by 6 bases and J by 8 bases. This CDR3 is 13 amino acids long. CDR3 in amino acids: CATSPRGTDEQFF. DNA of the CDR3: TGTGCCACCAGTCCCAGGGGGACCGATGAGCAGTTCTTC.

This chain connects TRBV6-5 to TRBJ1-2, with a possible D match to TRBD1 (6 bases). The CDR3 spans 16 residues. V was pared by 0 bases and J by 7 bases, with 18 bases between. Germline V gives CDR1 MNHEY, CDR2 SVGAGI. In nucleotides, the CDR3 is TGTGCCAGCAGTTACTCATCGTCAGGGGTACTCTCTGGCTACACCTTC. It codes for CASSYSSSGVLSGYTF.

V is TRBV7-9 and J is TRBJ1-2, with D perhaps matching TRBD1 (6 bases). Per the germline V gene, CDR1 is SEHNR and CDR2 is FQNEAQ (reference sequence). This CDR3 spans 15 amino acids. Trimming left V 1 base short and J 7 bases short, with 16 bases between. CDR3 nucleotides: TGTGCCAGCAGCTTAGAACGGTTGGGCAGGGGTGGCTACACCTTC. It is translated as CASSLERLGRGGYTF. Drawing the rest from reference TRBV7-9 and TRBJ1-2, the complete variable domain is DTGVSQNPRHKITKRGQNVTFRCDPISEHNRLYWYRQTLGQGPEFLTYFQNEAQLEKSRLLSDRFSAERPKGSFSTLEIQRTEQGDSAMYLCASSLERLGRGGYTFGSGTRLTVV.

This clone was counted only a few times. The chain has TRBV6-5 and TRBJ2-7; tentative D call: TRBD2 (6 bases). CDR1 and CDR2 (germline): MNHEY, SVGAGI. Between the trimmed V and J ends, which lost 6 bases and 3 bases, there was a span of 18 bases. CDR3 length: 15 residues. The CDR3 DNA reads TGTGCCAGCAGCTTGAACCAAGCGGGTGTCTACGAGCAGTACTTC. Its translation is CASSLNQAGVYEQYF.